This record covers a single TCR beta chain. Assay used: immunoSEQ multiplex PCR; TCRdb lists only in-frame clones, some missing. Of some 140,000 clones in the sample, about 94% were seen once. The data originate from a study of control samples from healthy donors and cancer patients. There are 13 residues in the CDR3. Germline lookup yields CDR1 MNHEY and CDR2 SMNVEV (reference sequence). V lost 6 bases to trimming and J lost 1 base, with 9 bases between them. Sequenced: blood. The receptor's source is a man in his forties or fifties in good health. The chain joins TRBV27 to TRBJ1-1; D ambiguous. CDR3 nucleotide sequence: TGTGCCAGCAGACCGTACACGAACACTGAAGCTTTCTTT. Residues: CASRPYTNTEAFF.